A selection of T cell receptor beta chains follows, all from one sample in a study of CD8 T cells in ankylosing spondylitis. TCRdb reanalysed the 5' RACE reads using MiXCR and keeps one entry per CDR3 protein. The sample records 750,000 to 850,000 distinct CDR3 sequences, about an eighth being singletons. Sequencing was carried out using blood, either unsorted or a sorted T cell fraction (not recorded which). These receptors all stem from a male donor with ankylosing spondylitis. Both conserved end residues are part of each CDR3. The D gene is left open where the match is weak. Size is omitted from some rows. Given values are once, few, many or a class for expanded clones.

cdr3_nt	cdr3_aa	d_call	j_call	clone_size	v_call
TGTGCCAGCAAAGGAGGTGGGGGGGAAACAGATACGCAGTATTTT	CASKGGGGETDTQYF	TRBD2	TRBJ2-3	-	TRBV6-1
TGCAGTGCTAGAGACGCCAGTATCAACACTGAAGCTTTCTTT	CSARDASINTEAFF	-	TRBJ1-1	-	TRBV20-1
TGTGCCAGCAGCTTAGAGGATACCCGGAATCAGCCCCAGCATTTT	CASSLEDTRNQPQHF	-	TRBJ1-5	-	TRBV7-6
TGTGCCAGCAGCGCGGGACAGGAATATGGCTACACCTTC	CASSAGQEYGYTF	TRBD1	TRBJ1-2	-	TRBV7-2
TGCGCCAGCAGCCAAGATGGGACTGGCCCTGAAAAACTGTTTTTT	CASSQDGTGPEKLFF	-	TRBJ1-4	-	TRBV4-3
TGTGCCTCGGGAAGGGCAGGGCAATACGAGCAGTACTTC	CASGRAGQYEQYF	-	TRBJ2-7	many	TRBV6-1
TGTGCCAGCAATCGCCAGCCTTTCGGGCAGCCCCAGCATTTT	CASNRQPFGQPQHF	-	TRBJ1-5	many	TRBV6-1
TGTGCCAGCAGCTTGACAGCAAATCAGCCCCAGCATTTT	CASSLTANQPQHF	-	TRBJ1-5	many	TRBV7-2
TGCGCCAGCGGGAACGGGGATGAGCAGTTCTTC	CASGNGDEQFF	-	TRBJ2-1	-	TRBV23-1
TGTGCCAGCACCCCGACTCTCAGCTCCTACAATGAGCAGTTCTTC	CASTPTLSSYNEQFF	-	TRBJ2-1	few	TRBV6-1
TGTGCCAGCAGTACCGGACTAGCGGGTGGAAAGGAGCAGTACTTC	CASSTGLAGGKEQYF	TRBD2	TRBJ2-7	-	TRBV6-2/TRBV6-3
TGCGCCAGCAGCTCCGAAGGGCGCGGGGAGCTGTTTTTT	CASSSEGRGELFF	-	TRBJ2-2	few	TRBV5-1
TGTGCCAGCAGCCAAGATCTAAGCGGGGGTAGGGATGAGCAGTTCTTC	CASSQDLSGGRDEQFF	TRBD2	TRBJ2-1	few	TRBV4-2
TGTGCCAGCAGTGAAGCCAGGGAAAAACTGTTTTTT	CASSEAREKLFF	-	TRBJ1-4	-	TRBV6-1
TGCGCCAGCAGCTTGGACGGGACCGTGGGTTCCGAGCAGTTCTTC	CASSLDGTVGSEQFF	-	TRBJ2-1	few	TRBV5-1
TGTGCCAGCAGCCCTCCGGGACTAGCCCCGTCCTACGAGCAGTACTTC	CASSPPGLAPSYEQYF	TRBD2	TRBJ2-7	-	TRBV7-2
TGCGCCAGCAGCCCTGGGACGTATAGTAATCAGCCCCAGCATTTT	CASSPGTYSNQPQHF	-	TRBJ1-5	many	TRBV5-1
TGCAGTGCTAGGGAGGGAAACAGGGGATCTGAAGCTTTCTTT	CSAREGNRGSEAFF	TRBD1	TRBJ1-1	-	TRBV20-1
TGCAGTGCGCTTATCCTAGCGGGAGGGCTCTACAATGAGCAGTTCTTC	CSALILAGGLYNEQFF	TRBD2	TRBJ2-1	-	TRBV20-1
TGTGCCAGCAGCTTAGCCCTCGGGGTCGGCTTACGGGGCACTGAAGCTTTCTTT	CASSLALGVGLRGTEAFF	-	TRBJ1-1	-	TRBV7-2
TGCGCCAGCAGCCATATACTAGCGGGAGTTCCAGATACGCAGTATTTT	CASSHILAGVPDTQYF	TRBD2	TRBJ2-3	many	TRBV4-3
TGTGCCAGCAGCTCACCGGGACGGGAGCGAGAAAAACTGTTTTTT	CASSSPGREREKLFF	-	TRBJ1-4	-	TRBV7-9
TGTGCCAGCAGCTCCTACCCCCGGGAAGGGAAGACTGAAGCTTTCTTT	CASSSYPREGKTEAFF	-	TRBJ1-1	-	TRBV7-2
TGTGCCAGCAGCTCCTTAGACCAAACGGTGACCCAGTACTTC	CASSSLDQTVTQYF	-	TRBJ2-5	few	TRBV5-6
TGCGCCAGCAGCCAAGCCCCACAGGGTCTCGCCGGGGAGCTGTTTTTT	CASSQAPQGLAGELFF	-	TRBJ2-2	many	TRBV4-3
TGCAGTGCTAGAGACGACCCGTACAGGGGATATGGCTACACCTTC	CSARDDPYRGYGYTF	TRBD1	TRBJ1-2	-	TRBV20-1
TGTGCCAGCAGCTTACACGGGCCCCGGAACAATTCACCCCTCCACTTT	CASSLHGPRNNSPLHF	-	TRBJ1-6	few	TRBV7-9
TGCAGGGTAGCGGGGGTTGGGGAGACCCAGTACTTC	CRVAGVGETQYF	TRBD2	TRBJ2-5	-	TRBV20-1
TGCGCCAGCAGCTTGGAACGGCCCTCTGGAAACACCATATATTTT	CASSLERPSGNTIYF	-	TRBJ1-3	few	TRBV5-1
TGTGCCAGCAGTCCACAGGGTCGGGTGAACACTGAAGCTTTCTTT	CASSPQGRVNTEAFF	-	TRBJ1-1	-	TRBV9
TGTGCCAGCATTAGACAGGGAGGGGATACGCAGTATTTT	CASIRQGGDTQYF	-	TRBJ2-3	few	TRBV27
TGCAGTGCTAGAGATACGAGGACTAGACTCTACGAGCAGTACTTC	CSARDTRTRLYEQYF	TRBD2	TRBJ2-7	-	TRBV20-1
TGCAGCGTAGCCGGACAGTTCAACACCGGGGAGCTGTTTTTT	CSVAGQFNTGELFF	-	TRBJ2-2	few	TRBV29-1